This T cell receptor (beta chain) was sequenced for a study of shared clonotypes between healthy human individuals. V was pared by 0 bases and J by 6 bases, with 16 bases between. This CDR3 comprises 16 residues. In germline, CDR1 is SGDLS, CDR2 YYNGEE. Using immunoSEQ multiplex PCR, the repertoire was profiled, and TCRdb retains in-frame clones only, with some absent. This sample yields approximately 1,500,000 clones, of which 98% are seen a single time; roughly 0.4% belongs to the top ten. The chain is built from TRBV9 and TRBJ2-1; D may be TRBD2 (5 bases). The sample consisted of naive CD4+ T cells sorted from blood. Described subset: CD45RA+ positively selected. The sequence was obtained from a man aged 25-40 years in good health. The CDR3 DNA is TGTGCCAGCAGCGTAGACTCACTAGTCCACGGCAATGAGCAGTTCTTC. Its translation is CASSVDSLVHGNEQFF.